One sample yielded the 10 T cell receptor beta chains listed below, sequenced in a study of T cell clonotyping in hematopoietic cell transplantation. Sequencing was performed with immunoSEQ multiplex PCR; in TCRdb, only in-frame clones are kept and a portion is missing. The table shows about 28,000 clones, with 90% to 95% occurring only once. The time point was: recipient sample about 28 days before transplant, after cytoreduction. Sequencing was performed on peripheral blood mononuclear cells, taken before stem cell transplant. The origin of the receptors is a man aged 50 or older with acute myeloid leukemia. Some clones in this sample may be carry-over from other donors' samples.

The chain combines TRBV5-1 with TRBJ2-2, with D perhaps assigned TRBD1 or TRBD2 (5 bases each). V was clipped by 3 bases and J by 1 base, with 10 bases between them. Germline loops: CDR1 SGHRS, CDR2 YFSETQ. The CDR3 loop spans 15 amino acids. CDR3: CASSSRDQNTGELFF. The CDR3 bases are TGCGCCAGCAGCTCCCGGGACCAGAACACCGGGGAGCTGTTTTTT.

This chain uses TRBV6-5 with TRBJ1-2; tentatively, D is TRBD1 (6 bases). The CDR3 is 14 residues long. Germline values: CDR1 MNHEY, CDR2 SVGAGI. Trimming left V 0 bases short and J 2 bases short, with 7 bases between. Here the CDR3 reads CASSYSRGNYGYTF. The CDR3 nucleotides read TGTGCCAGCAGTTACTCGAGGGGGAACTATGGCTACACCTTC.

This clone was seen only once. The chain has TRBV19 and TRBJ2-3; TRBD1 matches at 11 bases. This CDR3 contains 17 residues. V was clipped by 7 bases and J by 8 bases; unmatched bases: 17. Germline CDR1 and CDR2: LNHDA and SQIVND (reference sequence). CDR3 loop: CASTFSPGTGGFGTQYF. The CDR3 DNA is TGTGCCAGTACTTTTAGTCCGGGGACAGGGGGATTCGGTACGCAGTATTTT.

The rearrangement links TRBV7-3 to TRBJ2-2, with D possibly being TRBD1 (6 bases). Germline CDR1 and CDR2: SGHTA and FQGTGA. V was cut by 4 bases and J by 8 bases, with 14 bases left in between. This CDR3 comprises 14 residues. The CDR3: CASSSMTGVGELFF. As DNA, the CDR3 is TGTGCCAGCAGCTCCATGACAGGCGTTGGGGAGCTGTTTTTT.

The gene calls are TRBV11-3 and TRBJ1-1; no clear D gene. CDR1 is SGHNT, CDR2 YENEEA, per germline. The V and J ends lost 3 bases and 1 base respectively, with 6 bases between them. CDR3 length: 13 residues. The CDR3 DNA is TGTGCCAGCAGCTTTACTGAGAACACTGAAGCTTTCTTT. Translation: CASSFTENTEAFF.

The chain employs TRBV19 and TRBJ2-7; TRBD1 might be the D (6 bases). Trimming took 3 bases from V and 0 from J, leaving 12 bases between them. This CDR3 is 15 amino acids long. CDR1 is LNHDA and CDR2 is SQIVND in the germline V gene (reference sequence). The DNA of the CDR3 is TGTGCCAGTAGTATCAGGGGAGCGGTCTCCTACGAGCAGTACTTC. Its protein is CASSIRGAVSYEQYF.

This chain connects TRBV5-4 to TRBJ1-3, with TRBD1 identical over 9 bases. The V gene end was trimmed by 4 bases and the J gene end by 4 bases; junction bases not matched to a gene: 6. The CDR3 runs to 15 residues. Germline CDR1 SGHNT, CDR2 YYREEE (reference sequence). The CDR3 region has the DNA TGTGCCAGCAGCGCCACCGGGACAGGGGGAAACACCATATATTTT. It yields the protein CASSATGTGGNTIYF.

The chain recombines TRBV5-1 with TRBJ1-2; TRBD1 matches 7 bases. Germline CDR1 is SGHRS and CDR2 is YFSETQ. V lost 0 bases, J lost 7 bases, and 3 bases stayed unmatched. This CDR3 is built from 13 residues. The CDR3 sequence: CASSLGTGPGYTF. The CDR3 DNA reads as TGCGCCAGCAGCTTGGGGACAGGCCCTGGCTACACCTTC.

The V gene is TRBV9, the J gene TRBJ2-7; D remains ambiguous. The CDR3 spans 11 residues. Germline CDR1 and CDR2: SGDLS and YYNGEE. The V gene lost 8 bases and the J gene lost 3 bases, with 9 bases spanning the gap. The CDR3 protein is CASFELYEQYF. In DNA form, the CDR3 reads TGTGCCAGTTTCGAACTCTACGAGCAGTACTTC.

The chain links TRBV9 to TRBJ2-3, with unresolved D. This CDR3 spans 15 amino acids. Germline CDR1 reads SGDLS; CDR2 reads YYNGEE. Trimming removed 2 bases from V and 2 bases from J, with 12 bases in between. The DNA for the CDR3 is TGTGCCAGCAGCGTCGACATTATACCCACAGATACGCAGTATTTT. Translated: CASSVDIIPTDTQYF.